This T cell receptor beta chain was found in a study of response to subunit inactivated influenza vaccine. This clonotype was picked up many times. MiXCR, run by TCRdb on the RT-PCR reads, gives a single entry per CDR3 protein. Of more than 450,000 distinct CDR3 sequences listed, 12% were seen once; the top ten hold 10%. Trimming removed 3 bases from V and 3 bases from J; junction bases left unmatched: 7. Germline V gene sequence: CDR1 MNHEY, CDR2 SMNVEV (reference sequence). The CDR3 spans 18 residues. Sequenced material: PBMCs from blood, taken on the day of vaccination. This TCR was recovered from a man aged 45-65 years who received an inactivated influenza vaccine. V and J are TRBV27 and TRBJ2-2; 13 bases are a match to TRBD2. The CDR3 spells CASSLQLAGGPHTGELFF. CDR3 nucleotide sequence: TGTGCCAGCAGTTTGCAACTAGCGGGGGGGCCACACACCGGGGAGCTGTTTTTT.